This record covers a single T cell receptor beta chain. Methods used by the authors: Estimation of nucleated cell counts relied on the amplification of reference gene primers. Clones were read by immunoSEQ multiplex PCR, and TCRdb kept only the in-frame ones, dropping some. The V and J calls and clone size are taken from that table; D and trimming were inferred from the DNA. The profile shows more than 85,000 clones, roughly 86% of them singletons. Trimming left V 5 bases short and J 3 bases short, with 14 bases between. Germline V gene sequence: CDR1 SGHTA, CDR2 FQGTGA. This CDR3 has 15 residues. These data are taken from a study of blood T cell repertoires in COVID-19. Study details: Specimens from acute and convalescent COVID-19 originated in the United States, Italy and Spain.

The gene calls are TRBV7-3 and TRBJ2-1; the D is unclear. The sequence derives from a human donor in a cohort sampled during active COVID-19. The specimen was peripheral blood. DNA for the CDR3: TGTGCCAGCAGCACAAGTGGCAGAAACTACAATGAGCAGTTCTTC. Translating gives CASSTSGRNYNEQFF.